This TCR beta chain was recovered during a study of blood T cell repertoires in COVID-19. The overall study: PBMCs, B-cell-depleted T cells, or T cells were the source of the cDNA or gDNA that made up the material.

This CDR3 has 16 amino acids. CDR1 is LNHDA and CDR2 is SQIVND in the germline V gene (reference sequence). The trim removed 7 bases at V and 2 bases at J, leaving 10 bases unmatched. Seattle cases were enrolled at active infection and followed longitudinally. Original methodology: Estimation of nucleated cell counts was performed using reference gene primer amplification. Sequencing was performed with immunoSEQ multiplex PCR; in TCRdb, only in-frame clones are kept and a portion is missing. The V and J calls and clone size were taken over from that table, and D and trimming were inferred from the DNA. The sample lists 300,000 to 350,000 clones; approximately 90% were seen once. This clone was observed a few times.

The sequencing input was peripheral blood. This receptor was obtained from a man younger than 45 with COVID-19, enrolled during active disease. The V and J genes are TRBV19 and TRBJ1-3, with TRBD1 matching over 8 bases. The CDR3 region is CASIAGQGAPGNTIYF. The CDR3 nucleotides read TGTGCCAGTATCGCGGGCCAGGGGGCGCCTGGAAACACCATATATTTT.